The 8 T cell receptor beta chains below all came from one sample that was sequenced in a study of CD8 T cells in ankylosing spondylitis. In TCRdb, the 5' RACE reads were re-called with MiXCR into one record per CDR3 protein. Among under 35,000 distinct CDR3 sequences listed, 7.2% were seen once. Sequenced input: blood, either unsorted or a sorted T cell fraction (not recorded which). The receptors here all came from a male donor with ankylosing spondylitis or in good health (not recorded which).

This clonotype was observed at least ten times. The CDR3 here is CASSEAGGNSYNEQFF. The CDR3 region has the DNA TGTGCCAGCAGTGAAGCTGGTGGAAACTCCTACAATGAGCAGTTCTTC. The rearrangement joins TRBV25-1 to TRBJ2-1, with D uncertain. V dropped 2 bases and J dropped 0 bases, with 11 bases sitting between them. This CDR3 contains 16 residues. CDR1 and CDR2 from the germline V gene are MGHDK and SYGVNS. Looking up the rest from reference TRBV25-1 and TRBJ2-1 gives the full variable domain: EADIYQTPRYLVIGTGKKITLECSQTMGHDKMYWYQQDPGMELHLIHYSYGVNSTEKGDLSSESTVSRIRTEHFPLTLESARPSHTSQYLCASSEAGGNSYNEQFFGPGTRLTVL.

The chain is built from TRBV2 and TRBJ2-1, with 15 bases fitting TRBD2. The CDR3 spans 15 residues. The J segment lost 7 bases and the V segment lost 8 bases, leaving 6 bases of the junction unmatched. Germline CDR1 reads SNHLY; CDR2 reads FYNNEI. The CDR3 sequence: CASSPGLAGGNEQFF. The CDR3 coding sequence is TGTGCCAGCTCCCCGGGACTAGCGGGAGGTAATGAGCAGTTCTTC.

Many counts were recorded for this clonotype. The chain couples TRBV15 to TRBJ2-1, with 9 bases matching TRBD2. Germline V gene lookup returns CDR1 LNHNV and CDR2 YYDKDF (reference sequence). The length of the CDR3 is 16 residues. After removal of 3 bases from V and 9 bases from J, the junction contained 12 bases not matched to a gene. The CDR3 DNA sequence: TGTGCCACCAGCAGCAAGCTTAGCGGGAGTAACAGTGAGCAGTTCTTC. Amino acid sequence: CATSSKLSGSNSEQFF.

There are many counts of this clonotype. It is unclear where the CDR3 begins or ends on the DNA, so no DNA is shown, and the CDR3 is as TCRdb lists it. The rearrangement joins TRBV4-2 to TRBJ2-2; the table's TRBD2 call for D was not verified on the DNA. The CDR3 has 17 amino acids, counting both end residues. CDR1 is LGHNA and CDR2 is YNFKEQ in the germline V gene. CDR3 region: CASSHSKTSDTGELFFF.

This clonotype was counted many times. The chain couples TRBV10-3 to TRBJ1-5, with TRBD1 matching 8 bases. V was clipped by 0 bases and J by 5 bases; unmatched bases: 9. Germline lookup yields CDR1 ENHRY and CDR2 SYGVKD. The CDR3 has 17 amino acids. The CDR3 is CAISESLDRARDQPQHF. CDR3 DNA: TGTGCCATCAGTGAGTCTCTGGACAGGGCAAGGGATCAGCCCCAGCATTTT.

This clonotype was picked up many times. The chain joins TRBV5-1 to TRBJ2-2; possibly TRBD1 for D (5 bases). Germline lookup yields CDR1 SGHRS and CDR2 YFSETQ. Trimming left V 4 bases short and J 4 bases short, with 11 bases between. The CDR3 runs to 14 residues. This CDR3 is CASSHGQATGELFF. The DNA for the CDR3 is TGCGCCAGCAGCCACGGACAAGCCACCGGGGAGCTGTTTTTT.

This clonotype was detected only once. The chain employs TRBV29-1 and TRBJ1-1, with no clear D. Per germline, CDR1 SQVTM and CDR2 ANQGSEA. This CDR3 contains 13 residues. V was trimmed by 4 bases and J by 5 bases, leaving 14 bases between them. CDR3 loop: CSVVQALWTEAFF. The DNA of the CDR3 is TGCAGCGTTGTGCAAGCACTGTGGACTGAAGCTTTCTTT.

In this sample, this clonotype turned up many times. V gene TRBV5-1 combines with J gene TRBJ2-7; the D gene is possibly TRBD2 (5 bases). V was trimmed by 4 bases and J by 0 bases, leaving 11 bases between them. The CDR3 extends over 14 amino acids. Germline V gives CDR1 SGHRS, CDR2 YFSETQ. The CDR3 DNA sequence: TGCGCCAGCAGCGTGGACTGGGGCTCCTACGAGCAGTACTTC. Its protein product is CASSVDWGSYEQYF. The full variable domain, in which reference TRBV5-1 and TRBJ2-7 provide the parts outside the CDR3, is KAGVTQTPRYLIKTRGQQVTLSCSPISGHRSVSWYQQTPGQGLQFLFEYFSETQRNKGNFPGRFSGRQFSNSRSEMNVSTLELGDSALYLCASSVDWGSYEQYFGPGTRLTVT.